This T cell receptor beta chain was identified in a study of blood T cells in healthy people across ages. Study findings and constraints: Long-lived donors had more naive CD4+ cells and higher diversity than aged donors.

With a J-beta primer mix and a sample-barcoded 5' primer, a second PCR ran about 7 to 11 cycles. All cDNA molecules were each tagged by a template-switch adaptor with 12 random nucleotides. Each sample provided no less than 3 million CDR3-containing paired-end reads. From the 5' RACE reads, TCRdb called clonotypes with MiXCR, one entry per CDR3 protein. The profile shows about 730,000 distinct CDR3 sequences, more than 40% of them singletons. No fewer than 5 micrograms of total RNA were isolated from every sample. As regards this clonotype: Antigen specificity is unknown.

This CDR3 comprises 15 residues. The germline CDR1 and CDR2 sequences are SGHTA and FQGNSA. Trimming took 3 bases from V and 2 from J; bases not matched to a gene: 5. This TCR was sampled from a woman aged 55-69 years in good health. The sample taken for sequencing was blood. This chain uses TRBV7-2 with TRBJ2-3, with TRBD2 matching 7 bases. The CDR3, as DNA: TGTGCCAGCAGCTTGGAGCTAGCGGTCACAGATACGCAGTATTTT. Translated, it gives CASSLELAVTDTQYF.